A selection of T cell receptor beta chains follows, all from one sample in a study of cytomegalovirus exposure and HLA in healthy donors. Method: immunoSEQ multiplex PCR; TCRdb's copy keeps in-frame clones and lacks some. The sample includes 110,000 or so clones, over 75% of them seen just once. Sequences were obtained from PBMCs. These receptors all come from a woman aged 40 to 50 in good health and CMV-seropositive. Each CDR3 is given with its conserved first and last residue. A D gene is named only where the DNA matches it firmly. Rows give clone size only sometimes, using once, few, many, or a class for an expanded clone.

size	V	J	D	DNA	CDR3
.	TRBV28	TRBJ1-6	.	TGTGCCAGCAGCTCCCGGGTCCGGCATAATTCACCCCTCCACTTT	CASSSRVRHNSPLHF
.	TRBV15	TRBJ1-1	.	TGTGCCACCAGCAGGGGCTCGGGGGTGAACACTGAAGCTTTCTTT	CATSRGSGVNTEAFF
.	TRBV11-1	TRBJ2-1	.	TGTGCCAGCAGCGTAACAGGATCCTACAATGAGCAGTTCTTC	CASSVTGSYNEQFF
once	TRBV6-5	TRBJ1-1	.	TGTGCCAGCAGCTTACAGGAATCGCGCACTGAAGCTTTCTTT	CASSLQESRTEAFF
.	TRBV13	TRBJ1-3	TRBD1	TGTGCCAGCAGCTTCGAAGAGGGACAGGGAGAAAACACCATATATTTT	CASSFEEGQGENTIYF
.	TRBV7-9	TRBJ2-7	.	TGTGCCAGCAGCATCGAACACCCCTACGAGCAGTACTTC	CASSIEHPYEQYF
.	TRBV27	TRBJ2-7	.	TGTGCCAGCAGTTACCCGGGAGTACCAAACTACGAGCAGTACTTC	CASSYPGVPNYEQYF
few	TRBV4-3	TRBJ1-1	.	TGCGCCAGCAGCCAAGGGGGGGTCAAAGCTTTCTTT	CASSQGGVKAFF
.	TRBV11-2	TRBJ1-6	.	TGTGCCAGCAGCTTAGTGGGAGGGGGATGGAGTAATTCACCCCTCCACTTT	CASSLVGGGWSNSPLHF
few	TRBV28	TRBJ2-7	.	TGTGCCAGCAGTCAGGGGTCCTGGGGCAACGAGCAGTACTTC	CASSQGSWGNEQYF
few	TRBV7-9	TRBJ1-2	.	TGTGCCAGCAGCCAATATTCTGCTGGGACTGCGGCTAGGGGCTACACCTTC	CASSQYSAGTAARGYTF
once	TRBV4-1	TRBJ1-5	TRBD1	TGCGCCAGCAGCCAACGGGCAGGGGGAAGTAATCAGCCCCAGCATTTT	CASSQRAGGSNQPQHF
.	TRBV5-1	TRBJ2-7	.	TGCGCCAGCAGCTCGGACAAACTCTCCTACGAGCAGTACTTC	CASSSDKLSYEQYF
.	TRBV6-1	TRBJ1-4	.	TGTGCCAGCAGTGAACGGGGAGGGGCGAGTCGGGAAAAACTGTTTTTT	CASSERGGASREKLFF
once	TRBV10-1	TRBJ2-2	.	TGCGCCAGCAGTGATTCAGGGGGGGAGCTGTTTTTT	CASSDSGGELFF